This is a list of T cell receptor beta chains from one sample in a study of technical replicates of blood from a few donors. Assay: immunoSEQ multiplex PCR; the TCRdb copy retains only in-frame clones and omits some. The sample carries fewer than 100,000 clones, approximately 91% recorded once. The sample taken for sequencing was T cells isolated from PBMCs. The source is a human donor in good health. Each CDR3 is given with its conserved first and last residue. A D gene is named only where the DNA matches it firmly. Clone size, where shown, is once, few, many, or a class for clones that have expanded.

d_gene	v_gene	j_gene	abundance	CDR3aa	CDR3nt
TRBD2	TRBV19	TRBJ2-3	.	CASSIEDGRPDTQYF	TGTGCCAGTAGTATAGAGGACGGGAGGCCAGATACGCAGTATTTT
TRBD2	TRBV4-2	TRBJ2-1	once	CASSQVGGSGRNEQFF	TGTGCCAGCAGCCAAGTCGGGGGTAGCGGGAGAAATGAGCAGTTCTTC
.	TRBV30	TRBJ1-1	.	CAWSPAYLGSTEAFF	TGTGCCTGGAGTCCGGCTTACTTGGGGAGCACTGAAGCTTTCTTT
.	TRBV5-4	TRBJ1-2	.	CASSFKEGLYYGYTF	TGTGCCAGCAGCTTTAAGGAGGGGTTATACTATGGCTACACCTTC
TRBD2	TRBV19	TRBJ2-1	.	CASSTLAGAAEQFF	TGTGCCAGTAGTACCCTAGCGGGAGCGGCTGAGCAGTTCTTC
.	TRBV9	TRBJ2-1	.	CASSVDSGLNFNEQFF	TGTGCCAGCAGCGTAGACAGTGGTCTAAACTTCAATGAGCAGTTCTTC
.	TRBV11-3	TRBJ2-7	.	CASSRRDKSSYEQYF	TGTGCCAGCAGTCGCCGGGACAAGAGCTCCTACGAGCAGTACTTC
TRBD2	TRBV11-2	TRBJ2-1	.	CASRGLAGVLNNEQFF	TGTGCCAGCAGAGGGCTAGCGGGAGTTTTGAACAATGAGCAGTTCTTC
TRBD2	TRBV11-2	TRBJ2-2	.	CASSHGRGADTGELFF	TGTGCCAGCAGCCACGGGAGGGGCGCAGACACCGGGGAGCTGTTTTTT
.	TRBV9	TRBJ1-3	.	CASSLQDTSGNTIYF	TGTGCCAGCAGCCTGCAGGATACCTCTGGAAACACCATATATTTT
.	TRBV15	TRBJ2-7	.	CATSRPLGVVEQYF	TGTGCCACCAGCAGACCACTCGGTGTCGTCGAGCAGTACTTC
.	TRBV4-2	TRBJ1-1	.	CASSQATANTEAFF	TGTGCCAGCAGCCAAGCCACAGCTAACACTGAAGCTTTCTTT
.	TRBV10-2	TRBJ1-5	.	CASSEWLSNQPQHF	TGCGCCAGCAGTGAGTGGCTTAGCAATCAGCCCCAGCATTTT
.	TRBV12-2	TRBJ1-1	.	CASRLINPGATMNTEAFF	TGTGCAAGTCGCTTGATCAACCCGGGAGCCACTATGAACACTGAAGCTTTCTTT
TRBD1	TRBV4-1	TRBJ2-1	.	CASRLGQGSYNEQFF	TGCGCCAGCAGGCTGGGACAGGGATCCTACAATGAGCAGTTCTTC
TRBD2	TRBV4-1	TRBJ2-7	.	CASSPLAEPPYEQYF	TGCGCCAGCAGCCCCCTAGCGGAGCCCCCCTACGAGCAGTACTTC
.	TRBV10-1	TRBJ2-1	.	CASRLAFSYNEQFF	TGCGCCAGCAGGCTAGCGTTTTCCTACAATGAGCAGTTCTTC
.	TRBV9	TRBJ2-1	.	CASSVRDNNNEQFF	TGTGCCAGCAGCGTCCGGGACAATAACAATGAGCAGTTCTTC
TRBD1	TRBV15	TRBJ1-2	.	CATSLNVGTGGFYGYTF	TGTGCCACCAGCCTGAATGTAGGGACAGGGGGATTCTATGGCTACACCTTC
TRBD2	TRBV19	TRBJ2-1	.	CSTGGRLGNEQFF	TGTAGCACGGGGGGGAGGCTCGGTAATGAGCAGTTCTTC
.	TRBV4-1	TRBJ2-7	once	CASSQEADGSGSYEQYF	TGCGCCAGCAGCCAAGAGGCGGACGGGAGTGGATCCTACGAGCAGTACTTC
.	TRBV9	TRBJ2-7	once	CASSVGVSEYEQYF	TGTGCCAGCAGCGTAGGGGTTAGCGAATACGAGCAGTACTTC
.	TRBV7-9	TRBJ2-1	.	CASSEDSKGVDEQFF	TGTGCCAGCAGCGAGGACAGCAAGGGCGTCGATGAGCAGTTCTTC
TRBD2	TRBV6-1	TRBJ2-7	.	CASSGTSGKWEQYF	TGTGCCAGCAGTGGTACTAGCGGTAAGTGGGAGCAGTACTTC
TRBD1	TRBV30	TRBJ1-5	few	CAWSVMSGGQPQHF	TGTGCCTGGAGTGTAATGTCAGGGGGTCAGCCCCAGCATTTT
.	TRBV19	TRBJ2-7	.	CASSYRGEQYF	TGTGCCAGTAGTTACCGCGGCGAGCAGTACTTC
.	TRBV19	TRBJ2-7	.	CASSAKRGYEQYF	TGTGCCAGTAGTGCGAAACGGGGGTACGAGCAGTACTTC
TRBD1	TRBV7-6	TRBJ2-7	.	CASSLGGQATYEQYF	TGTGCCAGCAGCCTGGGGGGACAGGCGACCTACGAGCAGTACTTC
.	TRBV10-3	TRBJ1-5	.	CAISESTFGNQPQHF	TGTGCCATCAGTGAGTCTACATTTGGCAATCAGCCCCAGCATTTT
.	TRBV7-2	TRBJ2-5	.	CASSLVATDTETQYF	TGTGCCAGCAGCTTAGTGGCTACAGACACGGAGACCCAGTACTTC
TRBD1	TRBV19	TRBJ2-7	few	CASKPGQGSDEQYF	TGTGCCAGTAAGCCGGGACAGGGTAGCGACGAGCAGTACTTC
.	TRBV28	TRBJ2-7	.	CASNRRGVGYEQYF	TGTGCCAGCAACCGTCGAGGAGTTGGGTACGAGCAGTACTTC
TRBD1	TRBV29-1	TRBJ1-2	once	CSVTGQGGYGYTF	TGCAGCGTAACGGGACAGGGGGGATATGGCTACACCTTC
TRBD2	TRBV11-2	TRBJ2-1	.	CASSVGLAGYNEQFF	TGTGCCAGCAGCGTGGGACTAGCGGGTTACAATGAGCAGTTCTTC
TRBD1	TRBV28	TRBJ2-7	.	CASSFHRDSSYEQYF	TGTGCCAGCAGTTTTCACCGGGACAGCTCCTACGAGCAGTACTTC
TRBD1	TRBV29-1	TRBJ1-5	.	CSVTTGWSGQPQHF	TGCAGTGTCACGACAGGGTGGTCTGGACAGCCCCAGCATTTT
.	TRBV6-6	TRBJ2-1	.	CASSRVDEQFF	TGTGCCAGCTCGAGGGTTGATGAGCAGTTCTTC
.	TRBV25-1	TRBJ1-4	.	CASSVSRDTGFNEKLFF	TGTGCCAGCAGTGTCTCCAGAGACACCGGCTTTAATGAAAAACTGTTTTTT
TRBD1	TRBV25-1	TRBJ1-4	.	CASSGSRTGTTNEKLFF	TGTGCCAGCAGTGGGTCCCGGACAGGGACAACTAATGAAAAACTGTTTTTT
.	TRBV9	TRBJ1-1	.	CASSVGGRVPNTEAFF	TGTGCCAGCAGCGTAGGAGGGAGGGTTCCGAACACTGAAGCTTTCTTT
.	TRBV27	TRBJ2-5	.	CASSLSAGWEETQYF	TGTGCCAGCAGTTTATCGGCAGGATGGGAAGAGACCCAGTACTTC
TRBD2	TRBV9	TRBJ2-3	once	CASSVHLTSGPGDTQYF	TGTGCCAGCAGCGTACACCTAACTAGCGGCCCGGGGGATACGCAGTATTTT
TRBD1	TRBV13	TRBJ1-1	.	CASSYLTGGIGTEAFF	TGTGCCAGCAGCTACCTGACAGGGGGTATCGGCACTGAAGCTTTCTTT
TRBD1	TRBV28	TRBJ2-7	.	CASTPLTGGSYEQYF	TGTGCCAGCACTCCTTTGACAGGGGGAAGCTACGAGCAGTACTTC
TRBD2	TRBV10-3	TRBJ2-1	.	CATFAGGPTQQFF	TGTGCCACCTTTGCGGGAGGGCCGACACAGCAGTTCTTC
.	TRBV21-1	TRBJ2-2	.	CASSKDGGLGTGELFF	TGTGCCAGCAGCAAGGACGGGGGGCTAGGGACCGGGGAGCTGTTTTTT
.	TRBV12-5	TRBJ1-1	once	CASGLEDIEHLLGAFF	TGTGCTAGTGGTTTGGAGGACATAGAACACTTACTGGGAGCTTTCTTT
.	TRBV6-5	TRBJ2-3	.	CASSFRGTDTQYF	TGTGCCAGCAGTTTTCGGGGGACAGATACGCAGTATTTT
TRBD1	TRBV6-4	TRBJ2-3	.	CATAGGDTQYF	TGTGCCACAGCAGGGGGAGATACGCAGTATTTT
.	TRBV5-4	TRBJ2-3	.	CASRGVTDTQYF	TGTGCCAGCAGAGGAGTCACAGATACGCAGTATTTT
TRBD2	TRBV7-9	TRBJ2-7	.	CASSHTSGEYEQYF	TGTGCCAGCAGTCATACTAGCGGGGAGTACGAGCAGTACTTC
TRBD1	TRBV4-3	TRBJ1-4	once	CASSQGTGVGEKLFF	TGCGCCAGCAGCCAAGGGACAGGGGTCGGAGAAAAACTGTTTTTT
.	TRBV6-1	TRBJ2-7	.	CATQNLARYEQYF	TGTGCCACTCAGAACCTAGCTCGGTACGAGCAGTACTTC